These 15 T cell receptor beta chains were sequenced from one sample in a study of neurological immune-mediated disorders. MiXCR, applied by TCRdb to the 5' RACE reads, yields one record per CDR3 protein. The data show tens of thousands of distinct CDR3 sequences, with 2% to 3% seen just once and about 3% held by the top ten. The sample comprised PBMCs. The receptor set was obtained from a man aged 45-65 years with multiple sclerosis.

This clonotype was picked up many times. V and J are TRBV24-1 and TRBJ2-1; 16 bases line up with TRBD2. Per germline, CDR1 KGHDR and CDR2 SFDVKD. This CDR3 comprises 19 residues. The junction had 11 bases not matched to a gene; V was cut back by 3 bases and J by 7 bases. The CDR3 here is CATSDHAGTSGGAFNEQFF. CDR3 nucleotides: TGTGCCACCAGTGATCATGCCGGGACTAGCGGGGGGGCATTTAATGAGCAGTTCTTC.

This clonotype was seen repeatedly, ten times or more. This chain joins TRBV20-1 and TRBJ2-5; D possibly uses TRBD1 or TRBD2 (6 bases each). Per germline, CDR1 DFQATT and CDR2 SNEGSKA (reference sequence). This CDR3 comprises 14 residues. V shed 3 bases and J shed 2 bases, with 13 bases lying between them. The CDR3 here is CSARAGGGQETQYF. The DNA for the CDR3 is TGCAGTGCTAGGGCCGGGGGCGGACAAGAGACCCAGTACTTC.

Many counts were recorded for this clonotype. This rearrangement joins TRBV29-1 to TRBJ2-3; possibly TRBD2 for D (5 bases). Germline-derived CDR1 and CDR2 are SQVTM and ANQGSEA. This CDR3 spans 15 amino acids. The V end lost 6 bases, the J end lost 1 base, and 17 bases lay between the germline ends. CDR3 loop: CSVDYHDRGTDTQYF. CDR3 sequence (DNA): TGCAGCGTCGACTACCACGATCGGGGCACAGATACGCAGTATTTT.

This clonotype has a count of ten or more. The genes are TRBV5-1 and TRBJ2-3; 7 bases agree with TRBD1. This CDR3 has 14 amino acids. Germline-derived CDR1 and CDR2 are SGHRS and YFSETQ. After removal of 0 bases from V and 5 bases from J, the junction contained 3 bases not matched to a gene. CDR3: CASSLDRGKDTQYF. Here the CDR3 DNA reads TGCGCCAGCAGCTTGGACAGGGGTAAAGATACGCAGTATTTT.

A remark on this clonotype: The germline gene is not matched at one end of the junction; a read error may be the cause. The V gene is TRBV9, the J gene TRBJ1-6; D possibly corresponds to TRBD1 (5 bases). The CDR3 is 14 residues long. Germline assignment: CDR1 SGDLS and CDR2 YYNGEE. CDR3 DNA: TGTGCCAGCAGCGGTAGTGGGGGGGGATCAACCCTCAACTTT. This translates into CASSGSGGGSTLNF.

In its sample, this clonotype was seen many times. The rearrangement uses TRBV5-1 and TRBJ2-2; D could derive from TRBD1 or TRBD2 (5 bases each). The CDR3 is 14 residues long. V was shortened by 0 bases and J by 6 bases, with 9 bases between the two germline ends. Germline V CDR1 and CDR2: SGHRS, YFSETQ. The CDR3 protein is CASSLDVGAGELFF. The CDR3 DNA reads as TGCGCCAGCAGCTTGGATGTGGGGGCCGGGGAGCTGTTTTTT.

This clonotype came up many times. This rearrangement joins TRBV4-3 to TRBJ2-1; the D is unclear. The CDR3 runs 14 residues. The V gene's germline CDR1 is LGHNA and CDR2 YSLEER. Trimming pared 0 bases from V and 9 bases from J, leaving 12 bases between. CDR3 sequence reads: CASSQDTQVFEQFF. The CDR3 DNA sequence: TGCGCCAGCAGCCAAGATACGCAAGTCTTTGAGCAGTTCTTC.

The sample holds many counts of this clonotype. The chain employs TRBV4-2 and TRBJ1-1; D is perhaps TRBD1 (6 bases). V dropped 1 base and J dropped 2 bases, with 11 bases sitting between them. CDR3 size: 15 residues. Germline CDR1 LGHNA, CDR2 YNFKEQ. CDR3 region: CASSQGGGLNTEAFF. CDR3 DNA: TGTGCCAGCAGCCAAGGAGGGGGGCTAAACACTGAAGCTTTCTTT.

This clonotype was seen at least ten times. The rearrangement joins TRBV20-1 to TRBJ2-5; perhaps TRBD2 as D (5 bases). The V gene lost 5 bases and the J gene lost 0 bases, with 7 bases spanning the gap. Germline V CDR1 and CDR2: DFQATT, SNEGSKA (reference sequence). This CDR3 comprises 12 residues. The CDR3 here is CSASTNQETQYF. The CDR3 nucleotides are TGCAGTGCTTCGACTAACCAAGAGACCCAGTACTTC.

This clonotype occurred many times. CDR3: CASSRGIYGYTF. CDR3 DNA: TGTGCCAGCAGTCGGGGTATCTATGGCTACACCTTC. The chain joins TRBV12-3 or TRBV12-4 to TRBJ1-2; the D is unclear. CDR3 length: 12 residues. Trimming pared 5 bases from V and 4 bases from J, leaving 8 bases between.

This clonotype has at least ten counts. The chain combines TRBV3-1 with TRBJ1-2; TRBD1 might be the D (5 bases). Germline CDR1 and CDR2: LGHDT and YNNKEL (reference sequence). The V and J ends lost 10 bases and 3 bases respectively, with 12 bases between them. This CDR3 contains 12 residues. CDR3 residues: CATVGGDYGYTF. CDR3 bases: TGTGCCACCGTCGGGGGAGACTATGGCTACACCTTC.

At least ten counts were recorded for this clonotype. This rearrangement joins TRBV9 to TRBJ2-7; possible D gene TRBD2, 5 bases. V was trimmed by 3 bases and J by 3 bases, leaving 10 bases between them. There are 13 residues in the CDR3. Germline V gene sequence: CDR1 SGDLS, CDR2 YYNGEE. CDR3 region: CASSGPTSYEQYF. CDR3 nucleotides: TGTGCCAGCAGCGGGCCCACTAGCTACGAGCAGTACTTC. Based on the CDR3 plus reference TRBV9 and TRBJ2-7, the full variable domain is DSGVTQTPKHLITATGQRVTLRCSPRSGDLSVYWYQQSLDQGLQFLIQYYNGEERAKGNILERFSAQQFPDLHSELNLSSLELGDSALYFCASSGPTSYEQYFGPGTRLTVT.

This clonotype came up many times. The rearrangement uses TRBV5-1 and TRBJ2-2, with a weak D call TRBD1 (6 bases). The germline V and J ends were trimmed by 4 bases and 4 bases, with 23 bases remaining between them. Germline assignment: CDR1 SGHRS and CDR2 YFSETQ. The CDR3 loop spans 18 amino acids. As DNA, the CDR3 is TGCGCCAGCAGCGTAGCCGGTATGGACAGAATATTCACCGGGGAGCTGTTTTTT. This translates into CASSVAGMDRIFTGELFF.

Many counts were recorded for this clonotype. The CDR3: CASSREGLETQYF. The DNA for the CDR3 is TGCGCCAGCAGCAGAGAGGGATTGGAGACCCAGTACTTC. This chain links TRBV5-1 with TRBJ2-5, with D tentatively TRBD2 (5 bases). V was cut by 4 bases and J by 5 bases, with 12 bases left in between. CDR1 is SGHRS, CDR2 YFSETQ, per germline. The CDR3 contains 13 residues.

This clonotype appeared many times. This chain links TRBV10-2 with TRBJ2-7, with 7 bases matching TRBD2. After removal of 3 bases from V and 1 base from J, the junction contained 9 bases not matched to a gene. Germline CDR1 reads WSHSY; CDR2 reads SAAADI. The CDR3 runs 16 residues. The CDR3: CASSDSGGGRSYEQYF. Written as DNA, the CDR3 is TGCGCCAGCAGTGATTCGGGCGGGGGAAGATCCTACGAGCAGTACTTC.